This TCR beta chain stems from a study of cytomegalovirus exposure and HLA in healthy donors. Study information: The 90 to 150 validation repertoires, a later analysis reported, used the same platform as the approximately 670 repertoires from the first cohort. Findings and limits, study-wide: According to reports, the classifier identified cytomegalovirus status with high specificity and sensitivity.

Separation from the roughly 670-subject first cohort characterized the roughly 120-subject validation cohort, to which the donors belonged. The protocol was immunoSEQ multiplex PCR, while the TCRdb copy is restricted to in-frame clones and leaves out a portion. The repertoire has a few hundred thousand clones, more than 80% of them found once; the top ten carry 0.8% to 0.85%. Details on this clone: Its antigen is currently unknown.

V dropped 4 bases and J dropped 0; count of bases not matched to a gene: 3. The CDR3 loop spans 13 amino acids. CDR1 is SQVTM and CDR2 is ANQGSEA in the germline V gene. V and J are TRBV29-1 and TRBJ2-7; 7 bases align to TRBD1. This sequence originates from a woman aged 18 to 35 in good health and CMV-seronegative. Sequencing was performed on PBMCs. The CDR3 loop is CSVVAGGSYEQYF. The CDR3, as DNA: TGCAGCGTTGTGGCAGGGGGCTCCTACGAGCAGTACTTC.